A selection of T cell receptor beta chains follows, all from one sample in a study of cytomegalovirus exposure and HLA in healthy donors. TCRdb's table, derived via immunoSEQ multiplex PCR, lists solely in-frame clones and lacks some. The table includes about 110,000 clones, about three quarters detected once. Input material: PBMCs. These receptors were taken from a female donor in good health and CMV-seropositive. CDR3s include the opening cysteine and the closing phenylalanine or tryptophan. The order of the fields is J gene, D gene, clone size, V gene, CDR3 protein, CDR3 DNA. D genes are given only for firm matches. Rows may omit the clone size; those that give it use once, few, many or a size class.

>TRBJ1-2|.|once|TRBV18
CASSPPGTRLYGYTF
TGTGCCAGCTCACCTCCCGGGACAAGACTCTATGGCTACACCTTC
>TRBJ2-6|.|.|TRBV7-2
CASSPGIRPSGANVLTF
TGTGCCAGCAGCCCCGGGATTCGCCCGTCTGGGGCCAACGTCCTGACTTTC
>TRBJ2-2|.|.|TRBV7-7
CAIPLDRTPPRTGELFF
TGTGCTATCCCCCTGGACAGAACCCCGCCGCGAACCGGGGAGCTGTTTTTT
>TRBJ2-1|.|.|TRBV28
CASSTPGHSSYNEQFF
TGTGCCAGCAGTACGCCGGGACATAGCTCCTACAATGAGCAGTTCTTC
>TRBJ1-1|.|few|TRBV6-5
CASRRDKSNTEAFF
TGTGCCAGCAGGAGAGACAAGTCGAACACTGAAGCTTTCTTT
>TRBJ1-4|.|.|TRBV30
CAWLPTGSEKLFF
TGTGCCTGGCTTCCGACAGGTTCTGAAAAACTGTTTTTT
>TRBJ2-7|.|.|TRBV5-6
CASSPPGASYEQYF
TGTGCCAGCAGCCCGCCTGGGGCTTCCTACGAGCAGTACTTC
>TRBJ1-2|.|.|TRBV4-2
CASSQETLNYGYTF
TGTGCCAGCAGCCAAGAGACACTTAACTATGGCTACACCTTC
>TRBJ2-3|.|.|TRBV5-4
CASSLRSGTDTQYF
TGTGCCAGCAGCTTGAGGAGTGGAACAGATACGCAGTATTTT
>TRBJ2-5|.|.|TRBV21-1
CASSKGAPLAGGQWEETQYF
TGTGCCAGCAGCAAAGGGGCCCCACTAGCGGGAGGGCAATGGGAAGAGACCCAGTACTTC
>TRBJ1-4|.|few|TRBV2
CATTQPTNEKLFF
TGTGCTACCACACAGCCAACTAATGAAAAACTGTTTTTT
>TRBJ2-7|TRBD2|.|TRBV2
CASKGLAGVEQYF
TGTGCCAGCAAGGGACTAGCGGGGGTGGAGCAGTACTTC
>TRBJ2-7|TRBD1|.|TRBV6-5
CASSSPGQGVTEQYF
TGTGCCAGCAGTTCACCGGGACAGGGGGTCACCGAGCAGTACTTC
>TRBJ1-1|.|few|TRBV5-1
CASSGQGGTEAFF
TGCGCCAGCAGCGGACAAGGGGGCACTGAAGCTTTCTTT
>TRBJ2-1|TRBD2|.|TRBV7-9
CASSLVQRGYNEQFF
TGTGCCAGCAGCTTAGTTCAGCGGGGGTACAATGAGCAGTTCTTC
>TRBJ1-2|.|.|TRBV5-5
CASSLISGGDGYTF
TGTGCCAGCAGCCTTATTTCCGGGGGGGACGGCTACACCTTC
>TRBJ1-6|.|.|TRBV4-1
CASSQGRGSPLHF
TGCGCCAGCAGCCAGGGCAGGGGCTCACCCCTCCACTTT
>TRBJ1-4|TRBD1|.|TRBV19
CASSGGQGGEKLFF
TGTGCCAGTTCCGGCGGACAGGGTGGGGAAAAACTGTTTTTT
>TRBJ2-2|.|.|TRBV10-3
CAISAPGGELFF
TGTGCCATCAGTGCCCCCGGCGGGGAGCTGTTTTTT
>TRBJ1-5|.|.|TRBV5-1
CASRSTGQRYNQPQHF
TGCGCCAGCAGATCGACGGGACAACGATACAATCAGCCCCAGCATTTT
>TRBJ1-4|.|.|TRBV29-1
CSVNRQDGKLFF
TGCAGCGTTAACCGACAAGATGGAAAACTGTTTTTT
>TRBJ1-1|TRBD1|.|TRBV5-1
CASSWNRGNTEAFF
TGCGCCAGCAGTTGGAACAGGGGGAACACTGAAGCTTTCTTT
>TRBJ2-6|TRBD2|.|TRBV10-3
CAIRGGEGSGANVLTF
TGTGCCATCAGGGGGGGGGAGGGCTCTGGGGCCAACGTCCTGACTTTC
>TRBJ1-1|TRBD1|.|TRBV18
CASSPRQGRETEAFF
TGTGCCAGCTCACCAAGACAGGGAAGGGAGACTGAAGCTTTCTTT
>TRBJ2-5|TRBD2|.|TRBV7-6
CASSGRGETQYF
TGTGCCAGCAGCGGGAGGGGAGAGACCCAGTACTTC